These T cell receptor beta chains were read from a single sample in a study of radiotherapy plus CTLA-4 blockade in lung cancer. Here immunoSEQ multiplex PCR was the method, and the copy in TCRdb shows in-frame clones only, minus some. The sample shows about 38,000 clones, over 65% of them seen only once. The sequencing here drew on peripheral blood, taken from a patient treated with radiotherapy plus ipilimumab. The receptors originated from a human donor with non-small cell lung cancer who had stable disease on radiotherapy plus ipilimumab. Each CDR3 is given with its conserved first and last residue. A D gene is named only where the DNA matches it firmly.

v_gene: TRBV6-5
d_gene: TRBD1
j_gene: TRBJ1-2
CDR3aa: CASRTTTGGYGYTF

v_gene: TRBV6-5
d_gene: TRBD1
j_gene: TRBJ2-2
CDR3aa: CASKQDRAGTGELFF

v_gene: TRBV6-6
d_gene: .
j_gene: TRBJ2-1
CDR3aa: CASSLRTPRWGNEQFF

v_gene: TRBV2
d_gene: TRBD1
j_gene: TRBJ1-4
CDR3aa: CASSYGGSGTGREKLFF

v_gene: TRBV28
d_gene: .
j_gene: TRBJ2-5
CDR3aa: CASSSGMVTSQYF

v_gene: TRBV27
d_gene: .
j_gene: TRBJ2-7
CDR3aa: CASGWKSSYEQYF

v_gene: TRBV2
d_gene: .
j_gene: TRBJ1-5
CDR3aa: CASAPGNQPQHF

v_gene: TRBV6-1
d_gene: .
j_gene: TRBJ1-5
CDR3aa: CASIKEWNQPQHF

v_gene: TRBV7-2
d_gene: .
j_gene: TRBJ2-7
CDR3aa: CASSLAAGTRSYEQYF

v_gene: TRBV2
d_gene: TRBD2
j_gene: TRBJ2-1
CDR3aa: CASSEIAGNYNEQFF

v_gene: TRBV19
d_gene: .
j_gene: TRBJ1-1
CDR3aa: CASTGNTEAFF